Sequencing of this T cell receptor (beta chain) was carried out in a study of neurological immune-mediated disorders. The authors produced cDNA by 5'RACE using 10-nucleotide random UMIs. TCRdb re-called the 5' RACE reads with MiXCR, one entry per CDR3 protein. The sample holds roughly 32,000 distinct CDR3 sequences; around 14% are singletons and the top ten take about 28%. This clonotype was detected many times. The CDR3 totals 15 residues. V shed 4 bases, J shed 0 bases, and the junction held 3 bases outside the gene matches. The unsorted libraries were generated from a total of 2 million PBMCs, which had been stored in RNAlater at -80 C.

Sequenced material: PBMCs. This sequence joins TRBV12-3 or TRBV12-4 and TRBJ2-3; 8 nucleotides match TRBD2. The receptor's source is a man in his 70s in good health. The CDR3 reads CASSWRGGSTDTQYF. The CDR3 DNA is TGTGCCAGCAGTTGGCGCGGGGGGAGCACAGATACGCAGTATTTT.